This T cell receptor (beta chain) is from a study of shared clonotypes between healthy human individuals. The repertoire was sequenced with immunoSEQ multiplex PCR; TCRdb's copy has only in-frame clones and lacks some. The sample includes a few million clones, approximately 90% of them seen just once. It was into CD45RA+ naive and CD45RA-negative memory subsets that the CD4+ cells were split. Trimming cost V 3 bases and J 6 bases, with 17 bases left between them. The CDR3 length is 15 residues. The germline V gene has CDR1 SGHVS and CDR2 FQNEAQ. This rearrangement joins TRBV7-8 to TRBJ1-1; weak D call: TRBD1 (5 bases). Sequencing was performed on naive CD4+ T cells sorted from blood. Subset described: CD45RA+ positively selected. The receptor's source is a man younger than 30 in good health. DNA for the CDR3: TGTGCCAGCAGCTTTGCCAAGCAGGGTAGTGCTGAAGCTTTCTTT. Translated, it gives CASSFAKQGSAEAFF.